This TCR beta chain was observed in a study of cytomegalovirus exposure and HLA in healthy donors. Participants comprised healthy donors of bone marrow. General study findings and limits: What was likely a sequencing artifact was a cluster of highly shared sequence variants.

A word on this clone: Its antigen is not known.

Primers included in the PCR were 60 Vbeta and 13 Jbeta primers. Here immunoSEQ multiplex PCR was the method, and the copy in TCRdb shows in-frame clones only, minus some. This table holds under 150,000 clones, 70% to 80% found once. The TCR sequence derives from a woman aged 40-49 years in good health and CMV-seropositive. The sequencing sample was made of PBMCs.

CDR3 residues: CASSPRQGSQPQHF. CDR3 DNA sequence: TGTGCCAGCAGCCCCCGACAGGGGAGTCAGCCCCAGCATTTT. The chain couples TRBV6-6 to TRBJ1-5; 8 bases fit TRBD1. The trim removed 6 bases at V and 6 bases at J, leaving 7 bases unmatched. The CDR3 sequence is 14 residues long. Germline V gene data show CDR1 as MNHNY and CDR2 as SVGAGI (reference sequence).